Presented here are 22 T cell receptor beta chains from one specimen sequenced in a study of blood T cell repertoires in COVID-19. TCRdb's copy holds only in-frame clones and misses some; the assay was immunoSEQ multiplex PCR. Here the sample spans tens of thousands of clones, around 73% being singletons. The sequencing input was peripheral blood. The receptors derive from a woman aged 55-70 years with acute or convalescent COVID-19.

The sample holds one count of this clone. This chain joins TRBV6-5 and TRBJ1-4; 7 bases match TRBD1. The V segment lost 1 base and the J segment 7 bases; nucleotides outside the gene matches: 6. The CDR3 sequence is 15 residues long. Germline CDR1 and CDR2: MNHEY and SVGAGI. CDR3 nucleotides: TGTGCCAGCAGTTACTTAGACAGGGAAGGTGAAAAACTGTTTTTT. Translated: CASSYLDREGEKLFF.

The CDR3 spells CASSGAGVAGGLYEQFF. For the CDR3, the DNA is TGTGCCAGCAGTGGGGCGGGAGTTGCGGGGGGACTGTATGAGCAGTTCTTC. The rearrangement links TRBV2 to TRBJ2-1, with 8 bases fitting TRBD2. J lost 8 bases, V lost 4 bases, and 16 bases had no gene match. Per germline, CDR1 SNHLY and CDR2 FYNNEI. The CDR3 contains 17 residues. The complete variable domain, with remaining parts taken from reference TRBV2 and TRBJ2-1, reads EPEVTQTPSHQVTQMGQEVILRCVPISNHLYFYWYRQILGQKVEFLVSFYNNEISEKSEIFDDQFSVERPDGSNFTLKIRSTKLEDSAMYFCASSGAGVAGGLYEQFFGPGTRLTVL.

Comment on this clone: Other DNA sequences of this sample code for an identical CDR3. The genes are TRBV29-1 and TRBJ1-2; TRBD1 agrees at 8 bases. This CDR3 is built from 12 residues. The V and J ends lost 7 bases and 3 bases, in that order; junction bases with no gene match: 4. CDR1 and CDR2 from the germline V gene are SQVTM and ANQGSEA. The CDR3, as DNA: TGCAGCGCCTCACAGGGGGACTATGGCTACACCTTC. As protein: CSASQGDYGYTF.

The rearrangement uses TRBV6-1 and TRBJ1-5; D is uncertain. Trimming shortened V by 1 base and J by 3 bases, and 7 bases separated the two germline ends. The CDR3 covers 14 residues. Germline CDR1 reads MNHNS; CDR2 reads SASEGT. The CDR3 nucleotides are TGTGCCAGCAGTGAAGGACTATTCAATCAGCCCCAGCATTTT. Translated: CASSEGLFNQPQHF.

This chain uses TRBV11-2 with TRBJ1-2, with D possibly TRBD1 on 5 matching bases. The V gene's germline CDR1 is SGHAT and CDR2 FQNNGV. Trimming removed 1 base at V and 0 bases at J, with 15 bases between. This CDR3 has 17 residues. The CDR3 nucleotides read TGTGCCAGCAGCTTAGTGCCCTCGGGGGATTCTAACTATGGCTACACCTTC. This translates into CASSLVPSGDSNYGYTF.

This clone appeared a few times. The chain carries TRBV7-2 and TRBJ1-5; D remains ambiguous. V gave up 1 base and J gave up 0 bases, with 7 bases separating them. Per germline, CDR1 SGHTA and CDR2 FQGNSA. The CDR3 consists of 15 residues. CDR3 protein: CASSLVGHSNQPQHF. The CDR3 region has the DNA TGTGCCAGCAGCTTAGTGGGCCATAGCAATCAGCCCCAGCATTTT.

This chain connects TRBV4-1 to TRBJ2-1; D is ambiguous. Germline V gives CDR1 MGHRA, CDR2 YSYEKL. Trimming pared 0 bases from V and 10 bases from J, leaving 10 bases between. The CDR3 extends over 13 amino acids. CDR3: CASSQDTAAEQFF. DNA for the CDR3: TGCGCCAGCAGCCAAGATACAGCCGCGGAGCAGTTCTTC.

This clone was counted once. The chain links TRBV30 to TRBJ1-6; no clear D gene. Trimming took 3 bases from V and 0 from J, leaving 9 bases between them. Germline CDR1 and CDR2: GTSNPN and SVGIG (reference sequence). The CDR3 runs to 15 residues. The CDR3 loop reads CAWSPAGSYNSPLHF. CDR3 bases: TGTGCCTGGAGCCCCGCGGGCTCCTATAATTCACCCCTCCACTTT.

The rearrangement joins TRBV3-1 (or the pseudogene TRBV3-2) to TRBJ1-1; D uncertain. Germline lookup yields CDR1 LGHDT and CDR2 YNNKEL (reference sequence). Trimming stripped 2 bases from V and 1 base from J, with 5 bases between. The CDR3 covers 13 residues. CDR3 bases: TGTGCCAGCAGCCAAATGGCGAACACTGAAGCTTTCTTT. Its translation: CASSQMANTEAFF.

The V call is TRBV29-1, the J call TRBJ1-2; 7 bases agree with TRBD1. Germline V gene data show CDR1 as SQVTM and CDR2 as ANQGSEA. Trimming removed 2 bases from V and 0 bases from J; junction bases left unmatched: 6. CDR3 size: 15 residues. CDR3: CSVERGTESNYGYTF. In nucleotides, the CDR3 is TGCAGCGTTGAACGGGGGACAGAGTCTAACTATGGCTACACCTTC. The full variable domain, its missing parts supplied by reference TRBV29-1 and TRBJ1-2, is SAVISQKPSRDICQRGTSLTIQCQVDSQVTMMFWYRQQPGQSLTLIATANQGSEATYESGFVIDKFPISRPNLTFSTLTVSNMSPEDSSIYLCSVERGTESNYGYTFGSGTRLTVV.

This clone was recorded once. This sequence joins TRBV30 and TRBJ2-7, with unresolved D. Germline V gene data show CDR1 as GTSNPN and CDR2 as SVGIG (reference sequence). The CDR3 sequence is 14 residues long. V was shortened by 1 base and J by 3 bases, with 13 bases between the two germline ends. Here the CDR3 reads CAWSGRRSLYEQYF. The CDR3, as DNA: TGTGCCTGGAGTGGAAGGCGGAGCCTCTACGAGCAGTACTTC.

The rearrangement uses TRBV11-2 and TRBJ2-7; 7 positions agree with TRBD1. The CDR3 is 15 residues long. The junction had 9 bases not matched to a gene; V was cut back by 5 bases and J by 2 bases. Germline CDR1 is SGHAT and CDR2 is FQNNGV. The CDR3 loop reads CASSPNRGRTYEQYF. The CDR3 DNA reads as TGTGCCAGCAGCCCCAACAGGGGACGAACCTACGAGCAGTACTTC.

This rearrangement joins TRBV6-6 to TRBJ1-1; a possible D gene is TRBD1 (6 bases). V was trimmed by 8 bases and J by 0 bases, leaving 13 bases between them. Germline V lookup: CDR1 MNHNY, CDR2 SVGAGI (reference sequence). CDR3 length equals 14 residues. DNA of the CDR3: TGTGCCAGCGGCCAACAGGGACTGAACACTGAAGCTTTCTTT. Translated, it gives CASGQQGLNTEAFF.

The genes are TRBV28 and TRBJ2-7; 10 bases line up with TRBD1. Germline V gives CDR1 MDHEN, CDR2 SYDVKM. The CDR3 runs 15 residues. V shed 6 bases, J shed 0 bases, and the junction held 5 bases outside the gene matches. The CDR3: CASRRQGANSYEQYF. For the CDR3, the DNA is TGTGCCAGCAGGAGACAGGGGGCGAACTCCTACGAGCAGTACTTC.

This chain connects TRBV19 to TRBJ2-7; D might be TRBD1 (5 bases). Per germline, CDR1 LNHDA and CDR2 SQIVND (reference sequence). The V gene lost 3 bases and the J gene lost 7 bases, with 13 bases spanning the gap. The CDR3 has 13 amino acids. The CDR3 DNA is TGTGCCAGTAGTATGAGAAGGGGAAGGGAGCAGTACTTC. It yields the protein CASSMRRGREQYF.

This chain joins TRBV13 and TRBJ2-7, with D possibly TRBD2 on 5 matching bases. This CDR3 region has 12 residues. Germline lookup yields CDR1 PRHDT and CDR2 FYEKMQ (reference sequence). V lost 5 bases to trimming and J lost 4 bases, with 9 bases between them. The CDR3 DNA sequence: TGTGCCAGCAGCCGGGGTGGATACGAGCAGTACTTC. It encodes CASSRGGYEQYF.

The rearrangement joins TRBV19 to TRBJ2-1, with 7 bases matching TRBD1. Germline CDR1 is LNHDA and CDR2 is SQIVND (reference sequence). The V segment lost 5 bases and the J segment 8 bases; nucleotides outside the gene matches: 12. CDR3 size: 15 residues. The CDR3 sequence: CASSPTPKGADEQFF. DNA for the CDR3: TGTGCCAGTAGTCCAACCCCCAAGGGGGCAGATGAGCAGTTCTTC.

The CDR3, as DNA: TGTGCCTGGGACGGGAGCTCTGGGGCCAACGTCCTGACTTTC. Translated: CAWDGSSGANVLTF. The gene calls are TRBV30 and TRBJ2-6, with D possibly TRBD2 on 6 matching bases. This CDR3 region has 14 residues. Germline V gene data show CDR1 as GTSNPN and CDR2 as SVGIG (reference sequence). Trimming left V 5 bases short and J 0 bases short, with 8 bases between.

This clone was seen only once. This chain uses TRBV3-1 (or the pseudogene TRBV3-2) with TRBJ2-6; the match to TRBD1 covers 8 bases. The V gene's germline CDR1 is LGHDT and CDR2 YNNKEL (reference sequence). After removal of 4 bases from V and 2 bases from J, the junction contained 1 base not matched to a gene. CDR3 length: 15 residues. Written as DNA, the CDR3 is TGTGCCAGCAGCCCAGGGGGCGCTGGGGCCAACGTCCTGACTTTC. This sequence encodes CASSPGGAGANVLTF.

This chain uses TRBV2 with TRBJ2-3; 7 positions match TRBD2. CDR1 is SNHLY, CDR2 FYNNEI, per germline. The CDR3 runs 21 residues. Trimming took 2 bases from V and 2 from J; bases not matched to a gene: 22. The CDR3 bases are TGTGCCAGCAGTGAACAAGGAGGGGTTTTTGCTGGCGGGGGTTTCACAGATACGCAGTATTTT. Amino acid sequence: CASSEQGGVFAGGGFTDTQYF.

This clone was observed a few times. This chain links TRBV5-1 with TRBJ2-7; D perhaps matches TRBD2 (5 bases). This CDR3 is 15 amino acids long. V was cut by 4 bases and J by 11 bases, with 25 bases left in between. CDR1 and CDR2 from the germline V gene are SGHRS and YFSETQ. CDR3 nucleotide sequence: TGCGCCAGCAGCCTCAGAACTGGGAGTGGGCAGAGAGAGTACTTC. Translating gives CASSLRTGSGQREYF.

The chain combines TRBV6-4 with TRBJ2-3; 10 nucleotides align to TRBD2. The junction had 5 bases not matched to a gene; V was cut back by 0 bases and J by 5 bases. This CDR3 is built from 16 residues. Germline V gene lookup returns CDR1 MRHNA and CDR2 SNTAGT. For the CDR3, the DNA is TGTGCCAGCAGTGACTCAGCGGGGGGGCCGGGAGATACGCAGTATTTT. Protein sequence: CASSDSAGGPGDTQYF.